In this sample, the clone carrying this T cell receptor beta chain turned up many times. The sample is drawn from a study of CD8 T cells in ankylosing spondylitis. TCRdb re-called the 5' RACE reads through MiXCR, storing one row per CDR3 protein. This table has about 140,000 distinct CDR3 sequences, around 6.6% appearing once. CDR3 length: 14 residues. Trimming pared 0 bases from V and 5 bases from J, leaving 11 bases between. Germline values: CDR1 SGDLS, CDR2 YYNGEE. This sequence originates from a female donor with ankylosing spondylitis or in good health (not recorded which). The sample comprised blood, either unsorted or a sorted T cell fraction (not recorded which). This chain uses TRBV9 with TRBJ1-1; D gene ambiguous. In nucleotides, the CDR3 is TGTGCCAGCAGCGTAGAAGAAGGGTGGACTGAAGCTTTCTTT. Encoded protein: CASSVEEGWTEAFF.